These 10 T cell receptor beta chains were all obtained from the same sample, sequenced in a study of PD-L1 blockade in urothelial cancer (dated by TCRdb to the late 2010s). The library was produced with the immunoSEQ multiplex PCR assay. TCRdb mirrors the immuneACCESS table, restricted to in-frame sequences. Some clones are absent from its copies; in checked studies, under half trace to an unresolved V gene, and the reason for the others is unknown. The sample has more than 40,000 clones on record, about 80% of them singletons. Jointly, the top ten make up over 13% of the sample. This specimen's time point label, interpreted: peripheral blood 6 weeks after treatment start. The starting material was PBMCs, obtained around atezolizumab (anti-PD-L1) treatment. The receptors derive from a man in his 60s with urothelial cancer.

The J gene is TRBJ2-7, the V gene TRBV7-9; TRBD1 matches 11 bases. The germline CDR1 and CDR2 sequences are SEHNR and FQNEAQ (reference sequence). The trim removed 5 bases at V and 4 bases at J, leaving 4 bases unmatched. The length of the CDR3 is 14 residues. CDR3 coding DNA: TGTGCCAGCAGCCGGACAGGGGGCGCATACGAGCAGTACTTC. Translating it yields CASSRTGGAYEQYF.

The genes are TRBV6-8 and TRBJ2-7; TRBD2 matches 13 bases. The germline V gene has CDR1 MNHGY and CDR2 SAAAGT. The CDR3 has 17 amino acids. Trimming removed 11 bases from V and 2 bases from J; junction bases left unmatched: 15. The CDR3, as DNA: TGTGCCCTCCTGAAACTAGCGGGGGGGCTAGCCCCCTACGAGCAGTACTTC. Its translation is CALLKLAGGLAPYEQYF.

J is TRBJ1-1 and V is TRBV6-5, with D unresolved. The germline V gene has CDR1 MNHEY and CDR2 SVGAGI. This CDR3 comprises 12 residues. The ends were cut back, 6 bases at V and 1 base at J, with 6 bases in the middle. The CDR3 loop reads CASRAPNTEAFF. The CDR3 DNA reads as TGTGCCAGCAGGGCCCCGAACACTGAAGCTTTCTTT.

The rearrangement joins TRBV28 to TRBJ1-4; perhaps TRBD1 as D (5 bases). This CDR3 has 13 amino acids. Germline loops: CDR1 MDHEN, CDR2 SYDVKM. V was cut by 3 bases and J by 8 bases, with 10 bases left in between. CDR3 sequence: CASSFRTLEKLFF. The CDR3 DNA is TGTGCCAGCAGTTTCAGGACACTCGAAAAACTGTTTTTT.

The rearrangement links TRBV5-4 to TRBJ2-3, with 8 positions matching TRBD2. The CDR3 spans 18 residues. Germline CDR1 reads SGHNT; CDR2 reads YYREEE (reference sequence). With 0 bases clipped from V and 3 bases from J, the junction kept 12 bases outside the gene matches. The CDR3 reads CASSLEVGGAIRTDTQYF. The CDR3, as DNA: TGTGCCAGCAGCTTGGAGGTCGGGGGGGCGATTAGGACAGATACGCAGTATTTT.

For the CDR3, the DNA is TGCGCCAGCAGCCGGCCCCGGGGCCTAGCGGGGGGGGCAGAATCGAACACCGGGGAGCTGTTTTTT. Translation: CASSRPRGLAGGAESNTGELFF. The chain has TRBV5-1 and TRBJ2-2; TRBD2 matches 12 bases. This CDR3 spans 22 amino acids. Germline trimming cut 4 bases from V and 0 bases from J; bases unmatched to any gene: 19. CDR1 SGHRS and CDR2 YFSETQ come from the germline V gene.

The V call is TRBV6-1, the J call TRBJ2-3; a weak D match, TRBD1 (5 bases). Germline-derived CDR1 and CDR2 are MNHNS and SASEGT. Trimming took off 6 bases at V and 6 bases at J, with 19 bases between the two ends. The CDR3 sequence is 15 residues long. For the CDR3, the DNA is TGTGCCAGCAGCCACGCGTCGGCCCCAGGGGATACGCAGTATTTT. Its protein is CASSHASAPGDTQYF.

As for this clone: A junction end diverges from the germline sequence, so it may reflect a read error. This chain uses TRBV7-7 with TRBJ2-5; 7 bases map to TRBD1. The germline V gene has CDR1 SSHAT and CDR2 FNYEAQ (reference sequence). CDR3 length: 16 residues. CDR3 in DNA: TGTGCTAGCAGCCCGTCACGACAGGGATATATGGAGACCCAGTACTTC. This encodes CASSPSRQGYMETQYF.

CDR3 coding DNA: TGCGCCAGCAGCTTGGTTCAGACAGCCCTGGGGGAGACCCAGTACTTC. Translation gives CASSLVQTALGETQYF. This sequence joins TRBV5-1 and TRBJ2-5; maybe TRBD1 (5 bases). The ends were cut back, 0 bases at V and 5 bases at J, with 17 bases in the middle. The CDR3 has 16 amino acids. CDR1 and CDR2 from the germline V gene are SGHRS and YFSETQ. The complete variable domain, with remaining parts taken from reference TRBV5-1 and TRBJ2-5, reads KAGVTQTPRYLIKTRGQQVTLSCSPISGHRSVSWYQQTPGQGLQFLFEYFSETQRNKGNFPGRFSGRQFSNSRSEMNVSTLELGDSALYLCASSLVQTALGETQYFGPGTRLLVL.

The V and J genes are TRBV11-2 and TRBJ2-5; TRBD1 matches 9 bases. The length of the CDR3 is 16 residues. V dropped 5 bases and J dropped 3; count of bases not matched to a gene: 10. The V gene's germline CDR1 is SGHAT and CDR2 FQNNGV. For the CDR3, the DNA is TGTGCCAGCAGCAAGGGGGTGGGACAGGGTGAAGAGACCCAGTACTTC. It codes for CASSKGVGQGEETQYF.